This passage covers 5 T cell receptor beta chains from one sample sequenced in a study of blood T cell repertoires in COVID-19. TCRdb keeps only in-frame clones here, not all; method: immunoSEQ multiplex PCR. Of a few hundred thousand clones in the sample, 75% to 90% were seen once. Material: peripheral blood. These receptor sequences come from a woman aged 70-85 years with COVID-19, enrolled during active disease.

The DNA for the CDR3 is TGTGCCAGCATACCTTGGGACAGAAGGCTAGGCTACACCTTC. Translation: CASIPWDRRLGYTF. The gene calls are TRBV2 and TRBJ1-2, with 7 bases lining up with TRBD1. Unmatched junction bases numbered 13, after V lost 7 bases and J lost 8 bases. This CDR3 spans 14 amino acids. Germline values: CDR1 SNHLY, CDR2 FYNNEI.

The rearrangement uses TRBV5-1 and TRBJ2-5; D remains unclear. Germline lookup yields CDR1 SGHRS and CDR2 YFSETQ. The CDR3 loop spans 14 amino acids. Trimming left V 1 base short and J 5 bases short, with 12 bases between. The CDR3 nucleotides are TGCGCCAGCAGCTTGTTAGCCCTCGGGGAGACCCAGTACTTC. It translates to CASSLLALGETQYF.

CDR3 amino acids: CASRDSGGNYEQYF. Here the CDR3 DNA reads TGTGCCAGCAGAGATTCTGGAGGGAACTACGAGCAGTACTTC. This sequence joins TRBV27 and TRBJ2-7, with TRBD2 as a possible D gene (6 bases). Trimming stripped 6 bases from V and 3 bases from J, with 15 bases between. CDR1 and CDR2 (germline): MNHEY, SMNVEV (reference sequence). There are 14 residues in the CDR3.

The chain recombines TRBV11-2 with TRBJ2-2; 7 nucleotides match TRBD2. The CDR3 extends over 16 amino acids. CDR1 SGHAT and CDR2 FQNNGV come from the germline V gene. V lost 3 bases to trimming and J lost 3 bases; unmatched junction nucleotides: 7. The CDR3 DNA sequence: TGTGCCAGCAGCTTTTTGCGAAGCGGGGACACCGGGGAGCTGTTTTTT. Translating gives CASSFLRSGDTGELFF.

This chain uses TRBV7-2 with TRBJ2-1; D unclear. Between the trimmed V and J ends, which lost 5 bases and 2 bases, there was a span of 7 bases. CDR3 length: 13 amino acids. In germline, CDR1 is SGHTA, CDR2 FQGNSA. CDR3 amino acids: CASSPTAYNEQFF. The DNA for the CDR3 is TGTGCCAGCAGCCCCACTGCCTACAATGAGCAGTTCTTC.